The clone carrying this TCR beta chain occurred once. The antigen is not known. The V and J ends lost 3 bases and 11 bases, in that order; junction bases with no gene match: 11. CDR1 is SGHNT and CDR2 is YYREEE in the germline V gene (reference sequence). The CDR3 loop spans 13 amino acids. Data came from immunoSEQ multiplex PCR; TCRdb stores just in-frame clones and leaves some out. The sample includes tens of thousands of clones, 81% of them seen just once. This record belongs to a study of a mutant IDH1 vaccine in newly diagnosed glioma. Turning to the study itself: Patients began vaccination 4-6 weeks after radiotherapy alone, or with temozolomide cycles. Patients under treatment included around 60% males and around 38% females and had a mean age of approximately 43 years. It was radiotherapy, temozolomide, or both that patients received previously, with most receiving both.

As to time point: week 35, safety follow-up. All doses held 300 ug of mutant IDH1 20-mer peptide, with topical imiquimod. The chain employs TRBV5-4 and TRBJ2-7; the match to TRBD1 covers 7 bases. This specimen was PBMCs, taken from a glioma patient whose treatment included an IDH1 peptide vaccine. The clonotype comes from a woman in her thirties or forties with glioma. Some clones in this sample may be carry-over from other donors' samples. The CDR3 DNA sequence: TGTGCCAGCAGCTCAGCCTTCCGGGACAGCGAGTACTTC. This encodes CASSSAFRDSEYF.